This T cell receptor beta chain was sequenced in a study of CD8 T cells in ankylosing spondylitis. Germline V gene lookup returns CDR1 LGHDT and CDR2 YNNKEL (reference sequence). V lost 3 bases, J lost 1 base, and 16 bases lay in between. The CDR3 runs 17 residues. TCRdb independently ran MiXCR on the 5' RACE reads; one entry per CDR3 protein. The sample carries 220,000 or so distinct CDR3 sequences, 10% recorded once. Sequenced material: blood, either unsorted or a sorted T cell fraction (not recorded which). The origin of this receptor is a male donor with ankylosing spondylitis or in good health (not recorded which). The chain joins TRBV3-1 to TRBJ2-4; unclear D gene. The CDR3 sequence: CASSHQSTRPAKNIQYF. Here the CDR3 DNA reads TGTGCCAGCAGCCACCAGTCGACGAGACCTGCCAAAAACATTCAGTACTTC. Based on the CDR3 plus reference TRBV3-1 and TRBJ2-4, the full variable domain is DTAVSQTPKYLVTQMGNDKSIKCEQNLGHDTMYWYKQDSKKFLKIMFSYNNKELIINETVPNRFSPKSPDKAHLNLHINSLELGDSAVYFCASSHQSTRPAKNIQYFGAGTRLSVL.